The rows below give T cell receptor beta chains drawn from one sample of a study of blood T cell repertoires in COVID-19. The assay was immunoSEQ multiplex PCR, and TCRdb's table has in-frame clones only and misses some. The table shows some 120,000 clones, with approximately 74% occurring only once. The material sequenced was peripheral blood. All receptors derive from a man older than 75 with COVID-19, enrolled during active disease. The CDR3 runs from the conserved cysteine through the conserved F or W. Each record gives: J gene, V gene, clone size, D gene, CDR3 protein, CDR3 DNA. A D gene is named only where the DNA matches it firmly. Clone size, where shown, is once, few, many, or a class for clones that have expanded.

j_gene: TRBJ2-3; v_gene: TRBV24-1; abundance: NA; d_gene: TRBD1; CDR3aa: CATSDPGGPSTDTQYF; CDR3nt: TGTGCCACCAGTGACCCAGGGGGCCCTAGCACAGATACGCAGTATTTT
j_gene: TRBJ1-2; v_gene: TRBV30; abundance: NA; d_gene: TRBD1; CDR3aa: CAWSAEKQGRVNYGYTF; CDR3nt: TGTGCCTGGAGTGCCGAGAAACAGGGGCGAGTTAACTATGGCTACACCTTC
j_gene: TRBJ2-1; v_gene: TRBV24-1; abundance: NA; d_gene: TRBD1; CDR3aa: CATSVADRGAYNEQFF; CDR3nt: TGTGCCACCAGTGTTGCTGACAGGGGCGCCTACAATGAGCAGTTCTTC
j_gene: TRBJ1-2; v_gene: TRBV6-6; abundance: NA; d_gene: NA; CDR3aa: CASPRGEGKTRGYTF; CDR3nt: TGTGCCAGTCCGAGGGGGGAGGGAAAGACTCGCGGCTACACCTTC
j_gene: TRBJ1-5; v_gene: TRBV3-1/TRBV3-2; abundance: NA; d_gene: NA; CDR3aa: CASSHGGNNQPQHF; CDR3nt: TGTGCCAGCAGCCACGGGGGAAACAATCAGCCCCAGCATTTT
j_gene: TRBJ1-4; v_gene: TRBV11-2; abundance: NA; d_gene: NA; CDR3aa: CASSQFNRANEKLFF; CDR3nt: TGTGCCAGCAGTCAGTTTAACAGGGCGAATGAAAAACTGTTTTTT
j_gene: TRBJ2-7; v_gene: TRBV7-2; abundance: NA; d_gene: NA; CDR3aa: CASSLQYGGEQYF; CDR3nt: TGTGCCAGCAGCTTACAGTACGGGGGTGAGCAGTACTTC
j_gene: TRBJ1-1; v_gene: TRBV6-2/TRBV6-3; abundance: once; d_gene: NA; CDR3aa: CASSYPSRGVRTEAFF; CDR3nt: TGTGCCAGCAGTTACCCCTCGCGGGGGGTTCGGACTGAAGCTTTCTTT
j_gene: TRBJ1-5; v_gene: TRBV28; abundance: NA; d_gene: NA; CDR3aa: CASSPLGGDGQPQHF; CDR3nt: TGTGCCAGCAGCCCCCTAGGAGGGGACGGGCAGCCCCAGCATTTT
j_gene: TRBJ1-1; v_gene: TRBV28; abundance: NA; d_gene: NA; CDR3aa: CASSHDRFYTEAFF; CDR3nt: TGTGCCAGCAGCCACGACAGGTTCTACACTGAAGCTTTCTTT
j_gene: TRBJ2-2; v_gene: TRBV10-3; abundance: NA; d_gene: NA; CDR3aa: CAIMAVAGELFF; CDR3nt: TGTGCCATCATGGCGGTTGCCGGGGAGCTGTTTTTT
j_gene: TRBJ2-2; v_gene: TRBV25-1; abundance: NA; d_gene: NA; CDR3aa: CASSLARGWTATGELFF; CDR3nt: TGTGCCAGCAGTTTGGCTCGAGGGTGGACGGCCACCGGGGAGCTGTTTTTT
j_gene: TRBJ1-5; v_gene: TRBV10-3; abundance: NA; d_gene: TRBD1; CDR3aa: CAISEWAGGIQPQHF; CDR3nt: TGTGCCATCAGTGAGTGGGCAGGGGGTATTCAGCCCCAGCATTTT
j_gene: TRBJ2-3; v_gene: TRBV11-3; abundance: NA; d_gene: TRBD2; CDR3aa: CASSWGGTDTQYF; CDR3nt: TGTGCCAGCAGCTGGGGGGGGACAGATACGCAGTATTTT
j_gene: TRBJ2-5; v_gene: TRBV11-1; abundance: NA; d_gene: NA; CDR3aa: CASSLGIQGRRETQYF; CDR3nt: TGTGCCAGCAGCTTAGGAATACAGGGACGCCGAGAGACCCAGTACTTC
j_gene: TRBJ2-5; v_gene: TRBV7-6; abundance: NA; d_gene: TRBD2; CDR3aa: CASASAGSGWETQYF; CDR3nt: TGTGCCAGCGCCTCAGCGGGGAGTGGTTGGGAGACCCAGTACTTC
j_gene: TRBJ2-2; v_gene: TRBV1; abundance: NA; d_gene: NA; CDR3aa: CTSSHRRRDPNTGELFF; CDR3nt: TGCACCAGCAGCCATCGTAGGCGGGACCCGAACACCGGGGAGCTGTTTTTT
j_gene: TRBJ2-7; v_gene: TRBV6-6; abundance: few; d_gene: NA; CDR3aa: CASSARTPVYEQYF; CDR3nt: TGTGCCAGCAGCGCACGGACACCAGTCTACGAGCAGTACTTC
j_gene: TRBJ2-1; v_gene: TRBV4-1; abundance: NA; d_gene: TRBD2; CDR3aa: CASSLLASGRIRGVNEQFF; CDR3nt: TGCGCCAGCAGCCTACTAGCTAGCGGGAGGATTAGAGGAGTCAATGAGCAGTTCTTC
j_gene: TRBJ1-5; v_gene: TRBV19; abundance: NA; d_gene: TRBD1; CDR3aa: CASGTGIQPQHF; CDR3nt: TGTGCCAGCGGGACAGGGATACAGCCCCAGCATTTT
j_gene: TRBJ2-7; v_gene: TRBV2; abundance: few; d_gene: NA; CDR3aa: CASTLALVSYEQYF; CDR3nt: TGTGCCAGCACCCTTGCACTAGTCTCCTACGAGCAGTACTTC
j_gene: TRBJ2-7; v_gene: TRBV7-7; abundance: NA; d_gene: TRBD2; CDR3aa: CASSSGLAGVYEQYF; CDR3nt: TGTGCTAGCAGCTCGGGACTAGCGGGAGTGTACGAGCAGTACTTC
j_gene: TRBJ1-2; v_gene: TRBV10-3; abundance: once; d_gene: TRBD1; CDR3aa: CAINNRGLGYGYTF; CDR3nt: TGTGCCATCAACAACAGGGGGCTTGGCTATGGCTACACCTTC
j_gene: TRBJ2-2; v_gene: TRBV6-2/TRBV6-3; abundance: NA; d_gene: NA; CDR3aa: CASSRGGVNTGELFF; CDR3nt: TGTGCCAGCAGCAGGGGAGGGGTGAACACCGGGGAGCTGTTTTTT
j_gene: TRBJ2-5; v_gene: TRBV5-1; abundance: NA; d_gene: NA; CDR3aa: CASSLGAFQETQYF; CDR3nt: TGCGCCAGCAGCTTGGGGGCATTTCAAGAGACCCAGTACTTC
j_gene: TRBJ1-2; v_gene: TRBV27; abundance: NA; d_gene: TRBD1; CDR3aa: CASSLWGQGSYGYTF; CDR3nt: TGTGCCAGCAGTTTATGGGGACAGGGGTCCTATGGCTACACCTTC
j_gene: TRBJ1-2; v_gene: TRBV28; abundance: NA; d_gene: NA; CDR3aa: CASSLLTGKYGYTF; CDR3nt: TGTGCCAGCAGTTTACTCACAGGGAAGTATGGCTACACCTTC
j_gene: TRBJ1-4; v_gene: TRBV28; abundance: NA; d_gene: NA; CDR3aa: CASSIGGGAVEKLFF; CDR3nt: TGTGCCAGCAGTATAGGTGGGGGGGCAGTTGAAAAACTGTTTTTT
j_gene: TRBJ1-2; v_gene: TRBV11-2; abundance: NA; d_gene: NA; CDR3aa: CASSSGDTAYGYTF; CDR3nt: TGTGCCAGCAGCTCCGGGGACACCGCCTATGGCTACACCTTC
j_gene: TRBJ1-2; v_gene: TRBV7-9; abundance: few; d_gene: NA; CDR3aa: CASSLGGHNYGYTF; CDR3nt: TGTGCCAGCAGCTTAGGGGGACACAACTATGGCTACACCTTC
j_gene: TRBJ2-3; v_gene: TRBV5-8; abundance: NA; d_gene: TRBD1; CDR3aa: CASSFGQADTQYF; CDR3nt: TGTGCCAGCAGCTTCGGACAGGCAGATACGCAGTATTTT
j_gene: TRBJ2-7; v_gene: TRBV25-1; abundance: few; d_gene: TRBD1; CDR3aa: CASSEAGTGGSYEQYF; CDR3nt: TGTGCCAGCAGTGAAGCCGGGACAGGGGGCTCCTACGAGCAGTACTTC
j_gene: TRBJ1-4; v_gene: TRBV3-1/TRBV3-2; abundance: NA; d_gene: NA; CDR3aa: CASSQEWGGTRNEKLFF; CDR3nt: TGTGCCAGCAGCCAAGAGTGGGGGGGAACAAGGAATGAAAAACTGTTTTTT
j_gene: TRBJ1-2; v_gene: TRBV29-1; abundance: NA; d_gene: NA; CDR3aa: CSVDRDKGRDYGYTF; CDR3nt: TGCAGCGTTGACAGGGATAAGGGTCGGGACTATGGCTACACCTTC
j_gene: TRBJ2-1; v_gene: TRBV9; abundance: NA; d_gene: NA; CDR3aa: CASSVDVGEQFF; CDR3nt: TGTGCCAGCAGCGTAGATGTGGGCGAGCAGTTCTTC
j_gene: TRBJ1-3; v_gene: TRBV9; abundance: NA; d_gene: NA; CDR3aa: CASSSGLLSSGNTIYF; CDR3nt: TGTGCCAGCAGCTCCGGTCTCCTGAGCTCTGGAAACACCATATATTTT
j_gene: TRBJ1-2; v_gene: TRBV5-6; abundance: few; d_gene: NA; CDR3aa: CASSPAGAEGYTF; CDR3nt: TGTGCCAGCAGCCCCGCGGGGGCTGAGGGCTACACCTTC
j_gene: TRBJ2-7; v_gene: TRBV21-1; abundance: NA; d_gene: NA; CDR3aa: CASTTSGGSTSYEQYF; CDR3nt: TGTGCCAGCACCACTTCGGGGGGGTCCACCTCCTACGAGCAGTACTTC
j_gene: TRBJ2-1; v_gene: TRBV11-3; abundance: NA; d_gene: NA; CDR3aa: CASSRGGSSVEQFF; CDR3nt: TGTGCCAGCTCTAGGGGAGGATCTTCGGTGGAGCAGTTCTTC
j_gene: TRBJ1-2; v_gene: TRBV14; abundance: NA; d_gene: TRBD1; CDR3aa: CASSQDYTGGRYTF; CDR3nt: TGTGCCAGCAGCCAAGATTACACAGGGGGCCGCTACACCTTC
j_gene: TRBJ2-1; v_gene: TRBV7-3; abundance: NA; d_gene: TRBD2; CDR3aa: CASSVSGSFNNEQFF; CDR3nt: TGTGCCAGCAGCGTCAGCGGGAGTTTCAACAATGAGCAGTTCTTC
j_gene: TRBJ2-1; v_gene: TRBV29-1; abundance: NA; d_gene: NA; CDR3aa: CSVDNLRGLSFSISSYNEQFF; CDR3nt: TGCAGCGTTGATAACCTCAGGGGCCTTTCGTTCAGTATTAGCTCCTACAATGAGCAGTTCTTC
j_gene: TRBJ1-1; v_gene: TRBV18; abundance: NA; d_gene: TRBD1; CDR3aa: CASSQRQGAQEAFF; CDR3nt: TGTGCCAGCTCACAACGGCAGGGGGCGCAAGAAGCTTTCTTT
j_gene: TRBJ2-1; v_gene: TRBV14; abundance: NA; d_gene: TRBD1; CDR3aa: CASSQPWDRKQFF; CDR3nt: TGTGCCAGCAGCCAACCCTGGGACAGGAAACAGTTCTTC